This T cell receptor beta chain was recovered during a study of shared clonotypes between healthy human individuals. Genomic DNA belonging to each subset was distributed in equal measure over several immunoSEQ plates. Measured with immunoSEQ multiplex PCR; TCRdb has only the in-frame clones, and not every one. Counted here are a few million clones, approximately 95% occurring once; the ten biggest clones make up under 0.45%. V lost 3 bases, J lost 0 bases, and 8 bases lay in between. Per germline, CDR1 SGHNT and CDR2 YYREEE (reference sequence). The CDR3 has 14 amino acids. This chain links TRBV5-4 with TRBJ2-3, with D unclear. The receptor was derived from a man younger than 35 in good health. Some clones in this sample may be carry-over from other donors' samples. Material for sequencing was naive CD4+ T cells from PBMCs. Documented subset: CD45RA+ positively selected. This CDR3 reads CASSSATSTDTQYF. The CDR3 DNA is TGTGCCAGCAGCTCCGCGACTAGCACAGATACGCAGTATTTT. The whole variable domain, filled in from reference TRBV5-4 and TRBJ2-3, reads ETGVTQSPTHLIKTRGQQVTLRCSSQSGHNTVSWYQQALGQGPQFIFQYYREEENGRGNFPPRFSGLQFPNYSSELNVNALELDDSALYLCASSSATSTDTQYFGPGTRLTVL.